This TCR beta chain originates from a study of identical twins' blood T cells. Whole-study results and caveats: Abundant TCRbeta CDR3s overlapped more between twins than with unrelated donors. Shared CDR3 clonotype counts tracked mainly the product of cloneset sizes.

The V and J ends lost 2 bases and 0 bases respectively, with 8 bases between them. This CDR3 is built from 16 residues. CDR1 is LGHDT and CDR2 is YNNKEL in the germline V gene (reference sequence). Note on this clonotype: No antigen is known for it.

Each TCR cDNA library carried sample-specific barcodes on both ends. TCRdb re-derived calls from the 5' RACE reads in MiXCR, one entry per CDR3 protein. The sample lists hundreds of thousands of distinct CDR3 sequences, about 28% occurring once. Likely shared infections and vaccines: all three twin pairs were reared together. The chain is built from TRBV3-1 and TRBJ1-6; no definite D call. The sequence came from a woman between 18 and 50 years old in good health. Sequencing input: PBMCs. CDR3 bases: TGTGCCAGCAGCCAATCCAGTAACTCCTATAATTCACCCCTCCACTTT. It specifies CASSQSSNSYNSPLHF.